These 22 T cell receptor beta chains originate from one sample sequenced in a study of cytomegalovirus exposure and HLA in healthy donors. Vbeta (60) and Jbeta (13) primers were used in the PCR. This table comes from immunoSEQ multiplex PCR, and its TCRdb copy is limited to in-frame clones, with some not included. The sample yields about 150,000 clones, over 70% seen once. The sequenced material came from PBMCs. The receptors here all came from a woman in her forties in good health and CMV-seropositive.

This clone was detected only a few times. This chain joins TRBV19 and TRBJ2-1; 7 nucleotides line up with TRBD1. V lost 6 bases to trimming and J lost 3 bases; unmatched junction nucleotides: 5. The CDR3 covers 14 residues. Germline CDR1 is LNHDA and CDR2 is SQIVND (reference sequence). The CDR3 coding sequence is TGTGCCAGTAGCGAACGACAGGGCTACAATGAGCAGTTCTTC. The encoded protein is CASSERQGYNEQFF.

The chain employs TRBV29-1 and TRBJ2-1, with 7 nucleotides matching TRBD2. CDR1 and CDR2 (germline): SQVTM, ANQGSEA. The J segment lost 5 bases and the V segment lost 5 bases, leaving 9 bases of the junction unmatched. This CDR3 has 14 residues. CDR3 region: CSVIYRGRDNEQFF. CDR3 DNA sequence: TGCAGCGTTATCTACCGGGGGAGGGACAATGAGCAGTTCTTC.

The chain is built from TRBV28 and TRBJ1-1; D is possibly TRBD1 (5 bases). Germline loops: CDR1 MDHEN, CDR2 SYDVKM. The V gene lost 3 bases and the J gene lost 8 bases, with 13 bases spanning the gap. The CDR3 covers 13 residues. DNA of the CDR3: TGTGCCAGCAGTTTGTTGGGGCGTGAAGAAGCTTTCTTT. As protein: CASSLLGREEAFF.

This clone has a handful of counts. The V call is TRBV6-1, the J call TRBJ1-3; D not certain. The V and J ends lost 4 bases and 7 bases respectively, with 14 bases between them. Germline V CDR1 and CDR2: MNHNS, SASEGT. The CDR3 length is 14 residues. CDR3 residues: CASSVGPTGNTIYF. CDR3 coding DNA: TGTGCCAGCAGTGTGGGTCCAACGGGGAACACCATATATTTT.

The rearrangement links TRBV5-1 to TRBJ2-5; D is perhaps TRBD1 (5 bases). CDR3 length: 13 residues. V was clipped by 2 bases and J by 5 bases, with 10 bases between them. CDR1 is SGHRS, CDR2 YFSETQ, per germline. This CDR3 is CASSFRVRETQYF. CDR3 coding DNA: TGCGCCAGCAGCTTCAGGGTACGGGAGACCCAGTACTTC.

The chain carries TRBV4-1 and TRBJ2-7, with D tentatively TRBD2 (6 bases). V dropped 0 bases and J dropped 4 bases, with 16 bases sitting between them. The CDR3 contains 16 residues. Germline CDR1 is MGHRA and CDR2 is YSYEKL. Written as DNA, the CDR3 is TGCGCCAGCAGCCAAGAGCCATCGGGAGTTGGATACGAGCAGTACTTC. Protein product: CASSQEPSGVGYEQYF.

The J gene is TRBJ2-5, the V gene TRBV2, with TRBD1 identical over 10 bases. The assigned J gene may be wrong: the sequence end matches TRBJ2-7 better. The CDR3 sequence is 15 residues long. Germline V gives CDR1 SNHLY, CDR2 FYNNEI. The CDR3 DNA sequence: TGTGCCAGCAGCGAGGGACAGGGGCTTGGCTACGAGCAGTACTTC. Encoded protein: CASSEGQGLGYEQYF.

The rearrangement joins TRBV9 to TRBJ1-2; D is possibly TRBD1 (6 bases). This CDR3 spans 14 amino acids. V was shortened by 3 bases and J by 5 bases, with 14 bases between the two germline ends. Germline CDR1 is SGDLS and CDR2 is YYNGEE. The CDR3 protein is CASSGIQGRYGYTF. The CDR3 nucleotides are TGTGCCAGCAGCGGGATACAGGGAAGGTATGGCTACACCTTC.

The chain couples TRBV5-1 to TRBJ2-1; 7 nucleotides align to TRBD1. The length of the CDR3 is 15 residues. CDR1 SGHRS and CDR2 YFSETQ come from the germline V gene. Trimming removed 3 bases from V and 3 bases from J; junction bases left unmatched: 6. The CDR3 DNA is TGCGCCAGCAGCTCGGGAAGACAGGGCTACAATGAGCAGTTCTTC. This translates into CASSSGRQGYNEQFF.

The chain couples TRBV4-2 to TRBJ2-2; 7 nucleotides match TRBD2. CDR3 length: 14 residues. The V gene end was trimmed by 5 bases and the J gene end by 0 bases; junction bases not matched to a gene: 0. Germline V gives CDR1 LGHNA, CDR2 YNFKEQ. CDR3 DNA sequence: TGTGCCAGCAGCGGGGGGGCGAACACCGGGGAGCTGTTTTTT. This codes for CASSGGANTGELFF.

This clone was detected only a few times. V usage is TRBV10-2 and J usage is TRBJ2-2; perhaps TRBD2 as D (5 bases). V was cut by 0 bases and J by 5 bases, with 13 bases left in between. The CDR3 loop spans 16 amino acids. From germline, CDR1 is WSHSY and CDR2 SAAADI. CDR3 in DNA: TGCGCCAGCAGTGAGTCAAAGCGCGCGGGTACCGGGGAGCTGTTTTTT. Translated, it gives CASSESKRAGTGELFF.

The CDR3 nucleotides read TGTGCCAGCACCGCGGGCTCTGGGGCCAACGTCCTGACTTTC. It is translated as CASTAGSGANVLTF. The chain is built from TRBV6-1 and TRBJ2-6; possibly TRBD2 for D (5 bases). Trimming pared 7 bases from V and 0 bases from J, leaving 7 bases between. This CDR3 has 14 residues. The germline V gene encodes CDR1 MNHNS and CDR2 SASEGT.

The rearrangement links TRBV10-1 to TRBJ2-2, with TRBD2 matching over 8 bases. V lost 7 bases and J lost 5; bases outside the gene matches: 21. The germline gives CDR1 WNHNN, CDR2 SYGVQD (reference sequence). CDR3 length: 19 residues. The CDR3 spells CASTVSFPSGTRETGELFF. CDR3 DNA: TGCGCCAGCACCGTGAGTTTCCCCTCCGGGACTAGGGAGACCGGGGAGCTGTTTTTT.

The rearrangement links TRBV2 to TRBJ1-2; D is possibly TRBD1 (5 bases). The CDR3 has 11 residues. Germline lookup yields CDR1 SNHLY and CDR2 FYNNEI. Trimming pared 6 bases from V and 6 bases from J, leaving 8 bases between. The CDR3 nucleotides are TGTGCCAGCAGGCTAGGGGATGGCTACACCTTC. Its protein product is CASRLGDGYTF.

This clone has a single count. This rearrangement joins TRBV27 to TRBJ2-7; 10 positions agree with TRBD2. The CDR3 loop spans 14 amino acids. V lost 6 bases to trimming and J lost 9 bases; unmatched junction nucleotides: 11. Germline V CDR1 and CDR2: MNHEY, SMNVEV (reference sequence). Here the CDR3 reads CASSLAGGAVRQYF. The CDR3, as DNA: TGTGCCAGCAGCTTAGCGGGGGGAGCGGTACGGCAGTACTTC.

The chain links TRBV4-1 to TRBJ1-2; D perhaps matches TRBD1 (6 bases). This CDR3 is built from 15 residues. The germline V gene has CDR1 MGHRA and CDR2 YSYEKL. V gave up 0 bases and J gave up 4 bases, with 12 bases separating them. DNA of the CDR3: TGCGCCAGCAGCCAAGAAGGAACAGGGACCTATGGCTACACCTTC. Translation: CASSQEGTGTYGYTF.

The rearrangement joins TRBV4-1 to TRBJ1-3; 10 nucleotides match TRBD1. The CDR3 totals 17 residues. V trimming: 1 base; J trimming: 3 bases; junction bases outside the gene matches: 6. The germline V gene has CDR1 MGHRA and CDR2 YSYEKL. The CDR3 is CASSQGWDRGFGNTIYF. Written as DNA, the CDR3 is TGCGCCAGCAGCCAAGGCTGGGACAGGGGATTTGGAAACACCATATATTTT.

In its sample, this clone was seen a few times. This chain joins TRBV4-1 and TRBJ2-1; D call uncertain. Per germline, CDR1 MGHRA and CDR2 YSYEKL. Trimming removed 3 bases from V and 10 bases from J, with 10 bases in between. CDR3 length: 12 residues. Here the CDR3 DNA reads TGCGCCAGCAGCCAGCCTTCTAGAGAGCAGTTCTTC. It is translated as CASSQPSREQFF.

The table lists this clone with a count of one. V and J are TRBV6-5 and TRBJ2-1, with 7 bases fitting TRBD2. CDR1 and CDR2 (germline): MNHEY, SVGAGI. This CDR3 is built from 14 residues. J gave up 6 bases and V 5 bases, and 7 bases lay outside the gene matches. The CDR3 DNA is TGTGCCAGCAGTCGGGACTGGGGGGGCAATGAGCAGTTCTTC. It specifies CASSRDWGGNEQFF.

The chain couples TRBV7-3 to TRBJ2-3; 11 bases match TRBD1. Germline V gene data show CDR1 as SGHTA and CDR2 as FQGTGA. V gave up 5 bases and J gave up 0 bases; unmatched junction bases: 10. The CDR3 runs 18 residues. CDR3 nucleotides: TGTGCCAGCAGCCCGGGACAGGGGGAAGGGGCTAGCACAGATACGCAGTATTTT. Translating it yields CASSPGQGEGASTDTQYF.

This chain links TRBV30 with TRBJ1-1; D not resolved. V was clipped by 0 bases and J by 8 bases, with 19 bases between them. CDR1 and CDR2 from the germline V gene are GTSNPN and SVGIG (reference sequence). The CDR3 contains 15 residues. DNA of the CDR3: TGTGCCTGGAGTGTACAAAGAGGGCTAGGCTCCGAAGCTTTCTTT. This codes for CAWSVQRGLGSEAFF.

The rearrangement links TRBV6-1 to TRBJ2-3, with D possibly matching TRBD2 (6 bases). V was cut by 7 bases and J by 2 bases, with 7 bases left in between. Germline V gene sequence: CDR1 MNHNS, CDR2 SASEGT. The CDR3 extends over 12 amino acids. The CDR3 loop reads CASTGVTDTQYF. CDR3 nucleotide sequence: TGTGCCAGCACGGGGGTCACAGATACGCAGTATTTT.